Listed below are T cell receptor beta chains from one sample, sequenced in a study of beta chain features in type 1 diabetes. Profiling relied on immunoSEQ multiplex PCR, and the TCRdb table lists in-frame clones only, not all of them. The sample carries about 150,000 clones, about 9.4% recorded once. The sequencing sample was made of central memory CD4+ T cells from blood. These receptors all come from a man in his thirties or forties with type 1 diabetes. CDR3s include the opening cysteine and the closing phenylalanine or tryptophan. The order of the fields is clone size, D gene, J gene, V gene, CDR3 protein, CDR3 DNA. D genes are given only for firm matches. The listing skips clone size in some rows; elsewhere it reads once, few, many or a size class.

clone size: .
D gene: .
J gene: TRBJ1-2
V gene: TRBV28
CDR3 protein: CATSDRSYGYTF
CDR3 DNA: TGTGCCACCTCGGACAGAAGCTATGGCTACACCTTC

clone size: many
D gene: .
J gene: TRBJ2-1
V gene: TRBV5-1
CDR3 protein: CASSLVATGLTDEQFF
CDR3 DNA: TGCGCCAGCAGCTTGGTCGCCACAGGTTTAACCGATGAGCAGTTCTTC

clone size: .
D gene: .
J gene: TRBJ2-3
V gene: TRBV5-4
CDR3 protein: CASRGGWEDTQYF
CDR3 DNA: TGTGCCAGCAGGGGGGGTTGGGAGGATACGCAGTATTTT

clone size: .
D gene: TRBD2
J gene: TRBJ2-7
V gene: TRBV29-1
CDR3 protein: CSVYGTSGSGEQYF
CDR3 DNA: TGCAGCGTTTACGGGACTAGCGGGAGTGGCGAGCAGTACTTC

clone size: few
D gene: TRBD1
J gene: TRBJ1-2
V gene: TRBV10-3
CDR3 protein: CAISETGQTEGYGYTF
CDR3 DNA: TGTGCCATCAGTGAGACGGGACAGACCGAAGGCTATGGCTACACCTTC

clone size: .
D gene: TRBD1
J gene: TRBJ2-7
V gene: TRBV2
CDR3 protein: CASSTDRGSYEQYF
CDR3 DNA: TGTGCCAGCAGTACGGACAGGGGCTCCTACGAGCAGTACTTC

clone size: few
D gene: .
J gene: TRBJ1-1
V gene: TRBV7-3
CDR3 protein: CASSHDRNTEAFF
CDR3 DNA: TGTGCCAGCAGCCACGACAGAAACACTGAAGCTTTCTTT

clone size: few
D gene: .
J gene: TRBJ2-1
V gene: TRBV15
CDR3 protein: CATSGQYRNEQFF
CDR3 DNA: TGTGCCACCAGCGGTCAATACAGGAATGAGCAGTTCTTC

clone size: .
D gene: .
J gene: TRBJ2-3
V gene: TRBV2
CDR3 protein: CASSEASRADTQYF
CDR3 DNA: TGTGCCAGCAGTGAAGCTTCAAGAGCAGATACGCAGTATTTT

clone size: .
D gene: TRBD1
J gene: TRBJ1-5
V gene: TRBV7-9
CDR3 protein: CASSTQGRQPQHF
CDR3 DNA: TGTGCCAGCAGCACACAGGGGCGTCAGCCCCAGCATTTT

clone size: few
D gene: .
J gene: TRBJ2-5
V gene: TRBV25-1
CDR3 protein: CASIKPTGGQETQYF
CDR3 DNA: TGTGCCAGCATTAAACCCACTGGGGGGCAAGAGACCCAGTACTTC

clone size: .
D gene: TRBD1
J gene: TRBJ2-5
V gene: TRBV7-2
CDR3 protein: CASSLGPAGGETQYF
CDR3 DNA: TGTGCCAGCAGCTTAGGCCCCGCAGGGGGAGAGACCCAGTACTTC

clone size: many
D gene: TRBD2
J gene: TRBJ2-5
V gene: TRBV10-3
CDR3 protein: CAISGAGDEATQYF
CDR3 DNA: TGTGCCATCAGTGGCGCGGGAGATGAGGCGACCCAGTACTTC

clone size: .
D gene: TRBD1
J gene: TRBJ2-7
V gene: TRBV7-2
CDR3 protein: CASRGTGVREQYF
CDR3 DNA: TGTGCCAGCAGGGGGACAGGGGTTCGCGAGCAGTACTTC

clone size: few
D gene: .
J gene: TRBJ2-1
V gene: TRBV7-9
CDR3 protein: CASSPHRELYNEQFF
CDR3 DNA: TGTGCCAGCAGCCCCCACAGGGAGCTCTACAATGAGCAGTTCTTC

clone size: few
D gene: .
J gene: TRBJ2-1
V gene: TRBV6-5
CDR3 protein: CASSNKWNEQFF
CDR3 DNA: TGTGCCAGCAGCAACAAGTGGAATGAGCAGTTCTTC

clone size: few
D gene: TRBD1
J gene: TRBJ2-5
V gene: TRBV9
CDR3 protein: CASSVDRGRETQYF
CDR3 DNA: TGTGCCAGCAGCGTAGACAGGGGGCGAGAGACCCAGTACTTC

clone size: .
D gene: .
J gene: TRBJ2-7
V gene: TRBV29-1
CDR3 protein: CSAREPRSYEQYF
CDR3 DNA: TGCAGCGCACGAGAGCCCCGCTCCTACGAGCAGTACTTC

clone size: .
D gene: TRBD1
J gene: TRBJ2-5
V gene: TRBV29-1
CDR3 protein: CSVSDRGLETQYF
CDR3 DNA: TGCAGCGTTTCCGACAGGGGGCTCGAGACCCAGTACTTC

clone size: .
D gene: .
J gene: TRBJ1-5
V gene: TRBV11-2
CDR3 protein: CASSRGQNQPQHF
CDR3 DNA: TGTGCCAGCAGCCGAGGACAGAATCAGCCCCAGCATTTT

clone size: few
D gene: TRBD2
J gene: TRBJ2-1
V gene: TRBV6-1
CDR3 protein: CAAGLERLNEQFF
CDR3 DNA: TGTGCCGCGGGACTAGAGAGATTGAATGAGCAGTTCTTC

clone size: .
D gene: TRBD1
J gene: TRBJ2-2
V gene: TRBV7-9
CDR3 protein: CASSRTGGTSTGELFF
CDR3 DNA: TGTGCCAGCAGCCGCACAGGGGGTACAAGCACCGGGGAGCTGTTTTTT

clone size: .
D gene: .
J gene: TRBJ2-7
V gene: TRBV28
CDR3 protein: CASSLGGAGRSYEQYF
CDR3 DNA: TGTGCCAGCAGTTTAGGGGGGGCGGGTCGCTCCTACGAGCAGTACTTC

clone size: .
D gene: .
J gene: TRBJ2-1
V gene: TRBV4-2
CDR3 protein: CASSQLAAVSSYNEQFF
CDR3 DNA: TGTGCCAGCAGCCAACTTGCGGCGGTAAGCTCCTACAATGAGCAGTTCTTC

clone size: few
D gene: TRBD2
J gene: TRBJ2-7
V gene: TRBV6-5
CDR3 protein: CASSTVGGTSYEQYF
CDR3 DNA: TGTGCCAGCTCGACCGTGGGGGGGACCTCCTACGAGCAGTACTTC

clone size: .
D gene: .
J gene: TRBJ1-2
V gene: TRBV6-5
CDR3 protein: CASSYSSGNYGYTF
CDR3 DNA: TGTGCCAGCAGTTACTCGTCCGGTAACTATGGCTACACCTTC

clone size: .
D gene: .
J gene: TRBJ2-1
V gene: TRBV20-1
CDR3 protein: CSARGHNEQFF
CDR3 DNA: TGCAGTGCTAGGGGCCACAATGAGCAGTTCTTC

clone size: .
D gene: .
J gene: TRBJ2-4
V gene: TRBV2
CDR3 protein: CASSGLGAVNIQYF
CDR3 DNA: TGTGCCAGCAGCGGGCTTGGGGCGGTCAACATTCAGTACTTC

clone size: few
D gene: TRBD1
J gene: TRBJ2-3
V gene: TRBV19
CDR3 protein: CASSIAGTGVKDTQYF
CDR3 DNA: TGTGCCAGTAGTATAGCCGGGACAGGCGTCAAGGATACGCAGTATTTT

clone size: .
D gene: TRBD1
J gene: TRBJ2-3
V gene: TRBV4-1
CDR3 protein: CASSQGSGGGTDTQYF
CDR3 DNA: TGCGCCAGCAGCCAAGGTTCAGGGGGAGGCACAGATACGCAGTATTTT

clone size: few
D gene: TRBD1
J gene: TRBJ2-7
V gene: TRBV30
CDR3 protein: CAWSPTGGEQYF
CDR3 DNA: TGTGCCTGGAGTCCGACAGGGGGCGAGCAGTACTTC

clone size: .
D gene: TRBD1
J gene: TRBJ1-3
V gene: TRBV9
CDR3 protein: CASGMTGSGNTIYF
CDR3 DNA: TGTGCCAGCGGGATGACAGGGTCCGGAAACACCATATATTTT

clone size: .
D gene: TRBD2
J gene: TRBJ2-1
V gene: TRBV5-1
CDR3 protein: CASSLRTLAGSVGEQFF
CDR3 DNA: TGCGCCAGCAGCTTAAGGACACTAGCGGGAAGCGTAGGGGAGCAGTTCTTC

clone size: .
D gene: TRBD1
J gene: TRBJ2-4
V gene: TRBV10-3
CDR3 protein: CAISGDSENIQYF
CDR3 DNA: TGTGCCATCAGTGGGGACAGCGAAAACATTCAGTACTTC

clone size: few
D gene: TRBD1
J gene: TRBJ2-3
V gene: TRBV5-8
CDR3 protein: CASKPRGLENTQYF
CDR3 DNA: TGTGCCAGCAAACCCAGGGGGCTAGAGAATACGCAGTATTTT

clone size: few
D gene: TRBD2
J gene: TRBJ2-5
V gene: TRBV28
CDR3 protein: CASRTTSGQETQYF
CDR3 DNA: TGTGCCAGCAGAACTACTAGCGGACAAGAGACCCAGTACTTC

clone size: .
D gene: TRBD2
J gene: TRBJ2-1
V gene: TRBV2
CDR3 protein: CASQGTSGYNEQFF
CDR3 DNA: TGTGCCAGCCAAGGGACTAGCGGCTACAATGAGCAGTTCTTC

clone size: .
D gene: TRBD1
J gene: TRBJ2-7
V gene: TRBV13
CDR3 protein: CASSARQGYEQYF
CDR3 DNA: TGTGCCAGCAGCGCAAGACAGGGTTACGAGCAGTACTTC

clone size: few
D gene: .
J gene: TRBJ1-2
V gene: TRBV28
CDR3 protein: CASSARDGYTF
CDR3 DNA: TGTGCCAGTAGTGCCAGGGATGGCTACACCTTC

clone size: few
D gene: TRBD2
J gene: TRBJ2-7
V gene: TRBV18
CDR3 protein: CASSPGSGRDSEQYF
CDR3 DNA: TGTGCCAGCTCACCTGGGAGCGGGAGGGACTCCGAGCAGTACTTC